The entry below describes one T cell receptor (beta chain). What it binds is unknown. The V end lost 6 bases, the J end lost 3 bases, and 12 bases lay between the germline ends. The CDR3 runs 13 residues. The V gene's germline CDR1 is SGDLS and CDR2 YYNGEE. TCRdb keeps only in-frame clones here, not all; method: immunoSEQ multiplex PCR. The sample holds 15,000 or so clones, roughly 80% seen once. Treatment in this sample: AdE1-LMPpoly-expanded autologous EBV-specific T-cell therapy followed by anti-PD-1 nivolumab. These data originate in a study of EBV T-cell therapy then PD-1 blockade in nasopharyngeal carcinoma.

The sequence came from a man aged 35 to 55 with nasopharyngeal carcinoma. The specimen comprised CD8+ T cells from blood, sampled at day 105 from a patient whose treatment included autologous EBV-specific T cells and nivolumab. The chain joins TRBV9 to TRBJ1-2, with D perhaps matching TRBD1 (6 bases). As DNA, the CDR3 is TGTGCCAGCACCTTAGGGGGGGACTATGGCTACACCTTC. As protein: CASTLGGDYGYTF.